What follows is one T cell receptor (beta chain) and its context. TCRdb fed the 5' RACE reads into MiXCR, producing one record per CDR3 protein. The sample has roughly 150,000 distinct CDR3 sequences, roughly 30% seen once; the top ten hold 6%. J gave up 6 bases and V 4 bases, and 10 bases lay outside the gene matches. There are 17 residues in the CDR3. Germline V gene lookup returns CDR1 SGHNT and CDR2 YYREEE (reference sequence). This sample was included in a study of CD8 T cells in ankylosing spondylitis. Input material: synovial fluid, either unsorted or a sorted T cell fraction (not recorded which). This rearrangement joins TRBV5-4 to TRBJ2-1, with 13 nucleotides matching TRBD2. This TCR was recovered from a male donor with ankylosing spondylitis. The CDR3: CASSPGLAGELINEQFF. CDR3 nucleotides: TGTGCCAGCAGCCCAGGACTAGCGGGAGAACTTATCAATGAGCAGTTCTTC. The variable domain in full, completed from reference TRBV5-4 and TRBJ2-1, reads ETGVTQSPTHLIKTRGQQVTLRCSSQSGHNTVSWYQQALGQGPQFIFQYYREEENGRGNFPPRFSGLQFPNYSSELNVNALELDDSALYLCASSPGLAGELINEQFFGPGTRLTVL.